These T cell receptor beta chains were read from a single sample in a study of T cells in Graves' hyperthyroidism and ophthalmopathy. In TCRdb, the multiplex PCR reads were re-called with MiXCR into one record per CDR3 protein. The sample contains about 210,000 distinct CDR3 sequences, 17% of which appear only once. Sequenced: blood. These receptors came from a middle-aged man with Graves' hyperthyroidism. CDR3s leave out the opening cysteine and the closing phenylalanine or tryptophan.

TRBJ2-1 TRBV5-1 ASSFAGTRGNEQF
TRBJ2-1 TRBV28 ASSPQVVVDEQF
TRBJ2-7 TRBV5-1 ASSPGAGARQY
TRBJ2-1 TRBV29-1 SVGGTSDSYNEQF
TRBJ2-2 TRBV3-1 ASSFLSGTRNTGELF
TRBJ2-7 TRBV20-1 SARGHLLSSYEQY
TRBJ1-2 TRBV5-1 ASSRTGGPRGYT
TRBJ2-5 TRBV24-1 ATSPGGGGGTDQETQY
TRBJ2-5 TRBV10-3 AISESGETQY
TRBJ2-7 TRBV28 ASSLPDSPAYEQY
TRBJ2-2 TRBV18 ASSSIPPGELF
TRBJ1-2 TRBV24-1 ATSEQGAGGYT